The 29 T cell receptor beta chains presented below share a single source sample, sequenced in a study of cytomegalovirus exposure and HLA in healthy donors (dated by TCRdb to about 2017). Library construction relied on the immunoSEQ multiplex PCR assay. For the multiplex PCR, a mixture combining 60 forward primers for TCR Vbeta segments and 13 reverse primers for TCR Jbeta segments was used. Not all clones reach the TCRdb copy of this immuneACCESS table, which keeps in-frame sequences only. Checked studies attribute under half of the gap to unresolved V genes and leave the rest unexplained. The sample profile shows fewer than 150,000 clones; 60% to 80% of them were found once. Approximately 4.9% of the sample is held by the ten biggest clonotypes. The material sequenced was PBMCs. Receptor source: a woman between 50 and 59 years old in good health and CMV-seronegative.

This clone appeared a few times. The chain employs TRBV7-2 and TRBJ1-2, with TRBD1 as a possible D gene (5 bases). With 3 bases removed from V and 6 bases from J, the gap between germline ends came to 14 bases. CDR1 and CDR2 (germline): SGHTA, FQGNSA. CDR3 length: 14 residues. The CDR3 sequence is CASSLERQTHGYTF. The CDR3 bases are TGTGCCAGCAGCTTGGAAAGACAGACTCATGGCTACACCTTC.

The gene calls are TRBV7-2 and TRBJ1-2; D ambiguous. V was shortened by 1 base and J by 4 bases, with 19 bases between the two germline ends. Germline V gene lookup returns CDR1 SGHTA and CDR2 FQGNSA. The length of the CDR3 is 17 residues. The CDR3 region is CASSLGAGKGFTYGYTF. The DNA for the CDR3 is TGTGCCAGCAGCTTAGGGGCGGGGAAGGGTTTTACCTATGGCTACACCTTC. Full variable domain (missing parts from reference TRBV7-2 and TRBJ1-2): GAGVSQSPSNKVTEKGKDVELRCDPISGHTALYWYRQSLGQGLEFLIYFQGNSAPDKSGLPSDRFSAERTGGSVSTLTIQRTQQEDSAVYLCASSLGAGKGFTYGYTFGSGTRLTVV.

The chain joins TRBV19 to TRBJ1-1, with D possibly matching TRBD1 (5 bases). With 2 bases removed from V and 8 bases from J, the gap between germline ends came to 9 bases. This CDR3 contains 12 residues. CDR1 and CDR2 from the germline V gene are LNHDA and SQIVND (reference sequence). Here the CDR3 reads CASSITGREAFF. CDR3 in DNA: TGTGCCAGTAGTATAACAGGTCGGGAAGCTTTCTTT. The full variable domain, its missing parts supplied by reference TRBV19 and TRBJ1-1, is DGGITQSPKYLFRKEGQNVTLSCEQNLNHDAMYWYRQDPGQGLRLIYYSQIVNDFQKGDIAEGYSVSREKKESFPLTVTSAQKNPTAFYLCASSITGREAFFGQGTRLTVV.

A few counts support this clone. The chain carries TRBV11-2 and TRBJ2-6; 7 positions agree with TRBD2. CDR3 length equals 17 residues. Germline CDR1 reads SGHAT; CDR2 reads FQNNGV. V gave up 7 bases and J gave up 3 bases; unmatched junction bases: 12. The CDR3 protein is CASNLGGVTFGANVLTF. The CDR3 nucleotides read TGTGCCAGCAACCTGGGGGGGGTTACCTTTGGGGCCAACGTCCTGACTTTC.

This clone was observed once. The chain carries TRBV7-9 and TRBJ1-1; D remains unclear. Per germline, CDR1 SEHNR and CDR2 FQNEAQ (reference sequence). Trimming shortened V by 1 base and J by 6 bases, and 12 bases separated the two germline ends. CDR3 size: 14 residues. CDR3 sequence reads: CASSLELTAPEAFF. CDR3 sequence (DNA): TGTGCCAGCAGCTTAGAATTAACAGCTCCTGAAGCTTTCTTT.

The J gene is TRBJ2-5, the V gene TRBV19, with D tentatively TRBD2 (7 bases). V lost 2 bases, J lost 4 bases, and 11 bases lay in between. The CDR3 length is 14 residues. Germline V gene lookup returns CDR1 LNHDA and CDR2 SQIVND (reference sequence). CDR3 region: CASSINREGETQYF. The CDR3 coding sequence is TGTGCCAGTAGTATAAACAGGGAGGGAGAGACCCAGTACTTC.

CDR3 bases: TGTGCCAGTAGACCGACATCAGGGGCGGGTCAGCCCCAGCATTTT. Translating it yields CASRPTSGAGQPQHF. The chain employs TRBV19 and TRBJ1-5; possibly TRBD1 for D (6 bases). Per germline, CDR1 LNHDA and CDR2 SQIVND (reference sequence). The CDR3 totals 15 residues. V was shortened by 6 bases and J by 6 bases, with 18 bases between the two germline ends.

This chain connects TRBV10-3 to TRBJ2-3; 11 nucleotides line up with TRBD2. The V segment lost 7 bases and the J segment 6 bases; nucleotides outside the gene matches: 9. Germline loops: CDR1 ENHRY, CDR2 SYGVKD. There are 15 residues in the CDR3. CDR3: CAIKGSGGAMDTQYF. The CDR3, as DNA: TGTGCCATCAAGGGTAGCGGGGGGGCCATGGATACGCAGTATTTT.

This sequence joins TRBV7-9 and TRBJ1-1, with D tentatively TRBD1 (6 bases). Germline assignment: CDR1 SEHNR and CDR2 FQNEAQ (reference sequence). This CDR3 contains 11 residues. V was clipped by 8 bases and J by 6 bases, with 10 bases between them. Here the CDR3 reads CASLQGSEAFF. Written as DNA, the CDR3 is TGTGCCAGCTTACAGGGCTCTGAAGCTTTCTTT.

There are a few counts of this clone. V is TRBV6-1 and J is TRBJ2-3; 11 nucleotides agree with TRBD2. The CDR3 runs 14 residues. After removal of 7 bases from V and 2 bases from J, the junction contained 2 bases not matched to a gene. CDR1 is MNHNS and CDR2 is SASEGT in the germline V gene. The CDR3 protein is CASTTSGNTDTQYF. In DNA form, the CDR3 reads TGTGCCAGCACGACTAGCGGGAACACAGATACGCAGTATTTT.

The V gene is TRBV6-1, the J gene TRBJ1-3, with D possibly being TRBD1 (6 bases). V was shortened by 5 bases and J by 0 bases, with 11 bases between the two germline ends. Per the germline V gene, CDR1 is MNHNS and CDR2 is SASEGT. The CDR3 is 15 residues long. In DNA form, the CDR3 reads TGTGCCAGCAGTAGGGGGATAAACTCTGGAAACACCATATATTTT. Translating it yields CASSRGINSGNTIYF.

V is TRBV2 and J is TRBJ2-5, with TRBD2 matching 8 bases. This CDR3 region has 13 residues. The V gene end was trimmed by 8 bases and the J gene end by 7 bases; junction bases not matched to a gene: 9. Germline V lookup: CDR1 SNHLY, CDR2 FYNNEI. The chain's CDR3 is CASDGGGKGTQYF. CDR3 in DNA: TGTGCCAGCGACGGGGGGGGGAAAGGGACCCAGTACTTC. Variable domain in full (rest from reference TRBV2 and TRBJ2-5): EPEVTQTPSHQVTQMGQEVILRCVPISNHLYFYWYRQILGQKVEFLVSFYNNEISEKSEIFDDQFSVERPDGSNFTLKIRSTKLEDSAMYFCASDGGGKGTQYFGPGTRLLVL.

The genes are TRBV28 and TRBJ1-1; D gene uncertain. Trimming removed 8 bases from V and 4 bases from J, with 8 bases in between. Germline V gives CDR1 MDHEN, CDR2 SYDVKM. This CDR3 is 11 amino acids long. As DNA, the CDR3 is TGTGCCAGCCTCCGCGGCACTGAAGCTTTCTTT. Protein: CASLRGTEAFF. Looking up the rest from reference TRBV28 and TRBJ1-1 gives the full variable domain: DVKVTQSSRYLVKRTGEKVFLECVQDMDHENMFWYRQDPGLGLRLIYFSYDVKMKEKGDIPEGYSVSREKKERFSLILESASTNQTSMYLCASLRGTEAFFGQGTRLTVV.

The V call is TRBV5-1, the J call TRBJ1-2; a possible D gene is TRBD1 (6 bases). This CDR3 contains 13 residues. V was shortened by 4 bases and J by 8 bases, with 15 bases between the two germline ends. Germline V gives CDR1 SGHRS, CDR2 YFSETQ. This chain's CDR3 is CASSDTGYDGYTF. DNA for the CDR3: TGCGCCAGCAGCGACACAGGGTATGACGGCTACACCTTC.

CDR3 region: CASSTMTGREQYF. The CDR3 DNA follows: TGTGCCAGTAGTACCATGACAGGGCGGGAGCAGTACTTC. The chain links TRBV19 to TRBJ2-7; the match to TRBD1 covers 7 bases. Germline CDR1 is LNHDA and CDR2 is SQIVND (reference sequence). Germline trimming cut 4 bases from V and 7 bases from J; bases unmatched to any gene: 7. This CDR3 region has 13 residues. The full variable domain, completed using reference TRBV19 and TRBJ2-7, is DGGITQSPKYLFRKEGQNVTLSCEQNLNHDAMYWYRQDPGQGLRLIYYSQIVNDFQKGDIAEGYSVSREKKESFPLTVTSAQKNPTAFYLCASSTMTGREQYFGPGTRLTVT.

In regard to this clone: An end of the junction does not agree with germline; a read error may underlie this. The chain couples TRBV27 to TRBJ1-2; D possibly corresponds to TRBD1 (5 bases). This CDR3 region has 13 residues. Germline CDR1 reads MNHEY; CDR2 reads SMNVEV (reference sequence). The CDR3 DNA follows: TGTGCTAGCAGTTTCGGGGGTTTCTATGGCTACACCTTC. It codes for CASSFGGFYGYTF.

This chain links TRBV6-6 with TRBJ1-5; D might be TRBD1 (6 bases). V gave up 2 bases and J gave up 0 bases, with 11 bases separating them. Germline CDR1 MNHNY, CDR2 SVGAGI (reference sequence). The CDR3 loop spans 16 amino acids. The CDR3 DNA sequence: TGTGCCAGCAGTTACCGACAGGACCATAGCAATCAGCCCCAGCATTTT. Translating it yields CASSYRQDHSNQPQHF.

The chain employs TRBV29-1 and TRBJ1-5; perhaps TRBD1 as D (6 bases). The CDR3 sequence is 13 residues long. CDR1 and CDR2 (germline): SQVTM, ANQGSEA. Trimming took 2 bases from V and 7 from J, leaving 12 bases between them. The DNA of the CDR3 is TGCAGCGTTGAACAGGGGTTCGGACAGCCCCAGCATTTT. Amino acid sequence: CSVEQGFGQPQHF.

J is TRBJ1-4 and V is TRBV9; D ambiguous. Germline V CDR1 and CDR2: SGDLS, YYNGEE. The CDR3 spans 14 residues. The germline V and J ends were trimmed by 5 bases and 10 bases, with 18 bases remaining between them. This CDR3 is CASSEGPNKGKLFF. Here the CDR3 DNA reads TGTGCCAGCAGTGAGGGCCCAAATAAAGGAAAACTGTTTTTT.

This chain joins TRBV19 and TRBJ2-5, with D perhaps TRBD2 (5 bases). Germline values: CDR1 LNHDA, CDR2 SQIVND (reference sequence). The CDR3 spans 12 residues. V was pared by 10 bases and J by 4 bases, with 13 bases between. Written as DNA, the CDR3 is TGTGCCACCCGGCGGGCCGGAGAGACCCAGTACTTC. Translation: CATRRAGETQYF.

The chain carries TRBV5-6 and TRBJ2-5; D is undetermined. Looked up from germline, CDR1 is SGHDT and CDR2 is YYEEEE. The CDR3 runs 13 residues. Between the trimmed V and J ends, which lost 0 bases and 3 bases, there was a span of 6 bases. The CDR3 coding sequence is TGTGCCAGCAGCTTGGACAGAAAAGAGACCCAGTACTTC. Protein product: CASSLDRKETQYF.

This sequence joins TRBV6-5 and TRBJ2-5; 10 bases agree with TRBD2. This CDR3 spans 16 amino acids. J gave up 5 bases and V 2 bases, and 8 bases lay outside the gene matches. Germline CDR1 MNHEY, CDR2 SVGAGI. The CDR3 is CASSYDERGGMETQYF. The CDR3 DNA reads TGTGCCAGCAGTTACGACGAGCGGGGGGGAATGGAGACCCAGTACTTC.

This clone was recorded only once. V usage is TRBV9 and J usage is TRBJ2-1; 11 positions agree with TRBD2. The CDR3 has 14 amino acids. CDR1 and CDR2 (germline): SGDLS, YYNGEE. With 0 bases clipped from V and 12 bases from J, the junction kept 5 bases outside the gene matches. The CDR3 sequence: CASSVVTSGGLQFF. The CDR3 DNA follows: TGTGCCAGCAGCGTAGTCACTAGCGGGGGCCTGCAGTTCTTC. Full variable domain (remainder filled in from reference TRBV9 and TRBJ2-1): DSGVTQTPKHLITATGQRVTLRCSPRSGDLSVYWYQQSLDQGLQFLIQYYNGEERAKGNILERFSAQQFPDLHSELNLSSLELGDSALYFCASSVVTSGGLQFFGPGTRLTVL.

V gene TRBV4-2 combines with J gene TRBJ2-3; a possible D gene is TRBD2 (5 bases). Trimming removed 0 bases from V and 1 base from J, with 11 bases in between. This CDR3 is built from 16 residues. CDR1 and CDR2 (germline): LGHNA, YNFKEQ. In DNA, the CDR3 is TGTGCCAGCAGCCAAGATCCGAGGGATCGCACAGATACGCAGTATTTT. Translated: CASSQDPRDRTDTQYF.

The chain uses TRBV6-5 and TRBJ1-5, with D possibly matching TRBD1 (6 bases). The CDR3 has 15 residues. Germline V gene data show CDR1 as MNHEY and CDR2 as SVGAGI. V gave up 6 bases and J gave up 2 bases, with 14 bases separating them. CDR3 in DNA: TGTGCCAGCAGCCGACAGGCGGAGGGCAATCAGCCCCAGCATTTT. This sequence encodes CASSRQAEGNQPQHF.

The chain is built from TRBV6-5 and TRBJ2-6; D gene uncertain. The germline CDR1 and CDR2 sequences are MNHEY and SVGAGI. The CDR3 has 15 residues. V was trimmed by 5 bases and J by 0 bases, leaving 8 bases between them. In DNA, the CDR3 is TGTGCCAGCAGTCGTCTCAGCTCTGGGGCCAACGTCCTGACTTTC. This encodes CASSRLSSGANVLTF.

The J gene is TRBJ1-2, the V gene TRBV6-5; D is ambiguous. The length of the CDR3 is 13 residues. V was clipped by 6 bases and J by 4 bases, with 12 bases between them. CDR1 and CDR2 from the germline V gene are MNHEY and SVGAGI. CDR3 bases: TGTGCCAGCAGCTTCGGGGTCGGCTATGGCTACACCTTC. It codes for CASSFGVGYGYTF.

For this clone: One end of the junction does not line up with germline, which may come from a read error. The chain uses TRBV7-9 and TRBJ2-7; 8 bases are shared with TRBD2. Germline V CDR1 and CDR2: SEHNR, FQNEAQ (reference sequence). This CDR3 has 12 residues. This chain's CDR3 is CSSSAGGDEQYF. CDR3 coding DNA: TGTTCCAGCAGCGCCGGGGGGGACGAGCAGTACTTC.

The chain employs TRBV5-1 and TRBJ2-3; D perhaps matches TRBD2 (5 bases). The CDR3 has 15 residues. Trimming shortened V by 4 bases and J by 4 bases, and 16 bases separated the two germline ends. The germline gives CDR1 SGHRS, CDR2 YFSETQ. The CDR3 loop reads CASSPLDGVPDTQYF. The DNA of the CDR3 is TGCGCCAGCAGCCCCCTAGACGGGGTCCCAGATACGCAGTATTTT. Full variable domain (remainder filled in from reference TRBV5-1 and TRBJ2-3): KAGVTQTPRYLIKTRGQQVTLSCSPISGHRSVSWYQQTPGQGLQFLFEYFSETQRNKGNFPGRFSGRQFSNSRSEMNVSTLELGDSALYLCASSPLDGVPDTQYFGPGTRLTVL.